This record covers a single T cell receptor (beta chain). The data derive from a study of blood T cell repertoires in COVID-19. Authors' data handling: Estimation of nucleated cell counts relied on the amplification of reference gene primers. The repertoire was sequenced with immunoSEQ multiplex PCR; TCRdb's copy has only in-frame clones and lacks some. V, J and clone size reflect that table, while D and trimming were determined from the DNA. The sample includes 300,000 to 350,000 clones, 87% seen only once; the top ten take roughly 8.9%. Patients from Seattle were sampled longitudinally, starting during active infection. The trim removed 6 bases at V and 2 bases at J, leaving 8 bases unmatched. CDR1 is ENHRY, CDR2 SYGVKD, per germline. The CDR3 is 17 amino acids.

The chain links TRBV10-3 to TRBJ1-3; 12 bases align to TRBD1. Sequencing was performed on peripheral blood. The source is a man aged 30 to 45 with COVID-19, enrolled during active disease. CDR3 in amino acids: CAIRPGQGARTGNTIYF. CDR3 coding DNA: TGTGCCATCAGGCCGGGACAGGGGGCGAGGACTGGAAACACCATATATTTT.